This T cell receptor beta chain was captured by sequencing in a study of cytomegalovirus exposure and HLA in healthy donors. PCR was performed using 60 Vbeta and 13 Jbeta primers. Only in-frame clones appear in the TCRdb table, and some are missing; sequencing was by immunoSEQ multiplex PCR. The sample shows some 150,000 clones, 70% to 85% of them seen only once. This CDR3 has 13 amino acids. With 5 bases clipped from V and 7 bases from J, the junction kept 4 bases outside the gene matches. CDR1 is MNHEY and CDR2 is SMNVEV in the germline V gene (reference sequence). Sequencing was carried out using PBMCs. This chain connects TRBV27 to TRBJ2-1, with 8 bases matching TRBD1. The TCR sequence derives from a woman aged 40-49 years in good health and CMV-seronegative. The CDR3 bases are TGTGCCAGCAGTCTCAGGGGGCGGAATGAGCAGTTCTTC. Its translation: CASSLRGRNEQFF.